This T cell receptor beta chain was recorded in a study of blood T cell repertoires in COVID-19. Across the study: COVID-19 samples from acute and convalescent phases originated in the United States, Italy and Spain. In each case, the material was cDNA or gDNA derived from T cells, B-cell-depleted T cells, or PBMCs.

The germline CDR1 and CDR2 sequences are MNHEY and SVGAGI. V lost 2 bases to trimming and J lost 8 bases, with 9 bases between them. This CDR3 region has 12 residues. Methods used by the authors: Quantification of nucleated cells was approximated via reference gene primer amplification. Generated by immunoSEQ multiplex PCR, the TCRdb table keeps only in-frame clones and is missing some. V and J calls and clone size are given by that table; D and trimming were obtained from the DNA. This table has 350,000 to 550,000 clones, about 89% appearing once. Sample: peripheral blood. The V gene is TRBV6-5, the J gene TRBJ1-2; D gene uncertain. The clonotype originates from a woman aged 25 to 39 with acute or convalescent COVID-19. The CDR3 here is CASSYGAGGYTF. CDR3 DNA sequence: TGTGCCAGCAGTTACGGAGCTGGCGGCTACACCTTC.